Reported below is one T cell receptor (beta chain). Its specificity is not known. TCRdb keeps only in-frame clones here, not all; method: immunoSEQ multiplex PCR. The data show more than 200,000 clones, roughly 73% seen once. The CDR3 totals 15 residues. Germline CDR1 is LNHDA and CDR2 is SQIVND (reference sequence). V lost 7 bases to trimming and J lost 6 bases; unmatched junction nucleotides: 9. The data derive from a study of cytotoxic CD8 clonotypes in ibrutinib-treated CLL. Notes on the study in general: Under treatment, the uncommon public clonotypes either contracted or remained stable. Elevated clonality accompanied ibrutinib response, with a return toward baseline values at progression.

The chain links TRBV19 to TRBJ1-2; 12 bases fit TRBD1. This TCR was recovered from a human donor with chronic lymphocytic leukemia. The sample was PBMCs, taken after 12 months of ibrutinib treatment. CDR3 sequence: CASTDQGQGADGYTF. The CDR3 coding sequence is TGTGCCAGTACGGACCAGGGACAGGGGGCGGATGGCTACACCTTC.